This TCR beta chain comes out of a study of beta chain features in type 1 diabetes. As concerns this clone: Its antigen is undetermined.

This CDR3 is built from 13 residues. Germline V CDR1 and CDR2: KGHSH, LQKENI. V was trimmed by 4 bases and J by 5 bases, leaving 8 bases between them. Notes on the study in general: Moderately but significantly shorter TCRB CDR3s were found in Type 1 diabetes patients in all four CD4+ subsets.

Staining for CD45RO/CCR7/CD25/CD127/CD95/CD27 allowed sorting of CD4+ naive, central memory, regulatory and stem cell-like memory cells. TCRB transcripts that were expressed got sequenced, as all of the isolated RNA had been reverse transcribed. The data were produced by immunoSEQ multiplex PCR, yet TCRdb's version contains in-frame clones alone and is incomplete. This sample has 640,000 or so clones, with about 14% found just once. The rearrangement joins TRBV18 to TRBJ1-4; D is perhaps TRBD1 (5 bases). Sequenced sample: naive CD4+ T cells from blood. The TCR comes from a man younger than 30 with type 1 diabetes. The DNA for the CDR3 is TGTGCCAGCTCACGGTCAGGGAATGAAAAACTGTTTTTT. Protein: CASSRSGNEKLFF.